The clone carrying this T cell receptor beta chain was found a few times. Its antigen is unknown. In TCRdb, the RT-PCR reads were re-called with MiXCR into one record per CDR3 protein. In the table there are fewer than 700,000 distinct CDR3 sequences, 10% to 15% of which are singletons. V was clipped by 4 bases and J by 9 bases; unmatched bases: 6. The CDR3 has 14 residues. This entry comes from a study of response to subunit inactivated influenza vaccine. Study outcomes and limitations: Seasonal influenza vaccination, on each occasion, was suggested by the authors to recruit few new T cells.

Source: PBMCs from blood, taken roughly 46 days after vaccination. The genes are TRBV12-3 or TRBV12-4 and TRBJ2-5, with 12 bases fitting TRBD2. The sequence derives from a man in his fifties who received an inactivated influenza vaccine. CDR3 in amino acids: CASSYSSGGAAQYF. The CDR3 DNA follows: TGTGCCAGCAGTTACTCTAGCGGGGGGGCGGCCCAGTACTTC.